What follows describes a single T cell receptor (beta chain). Primers included in the PCR were 60 Vbeta and 13 Jbeta primers. Sequenced by immunoSEQ multiplex PCR; TCRdb stores in-frame clones only, minus some. This sample carries around 150,000 clones, less than 90% of them seen once, and the ten largest clones take 2.5%. This entry belongs to a study of cytomegalovirus exposure and HLA in healthy donors. Looked up from germline, CDR1 is LGHNA and CDR2 is YSLEER. The CDR3 covers 15 residues. With V trimmed by 8 bases and J by 2 bases, 10 bases remained unmatched. The chain recombines TRBV4-3 with TRBJ2-7; 9 nucleotides agree with TRBD2. Sequenced material: PBMCs. The source is a boy aged 2-15 years in good health and CMV-seronegative. The CDR3 nucleotides read TGCGCCAGCCGATTTGGGCTAGCGGGAACCTACGAGCAGTACTTC. Encoded protein: CASRFGLAGTYEQYF.